The 17 T cell receptor beta chains below were found in one sample sequenced in a study of blood T cell repertoires in COVID-19. The data were produced by immunoSEQ multiplex PCR, yet TCRdb's version contains in-frame clones alone and is incomplete. The sample has roughly 360,000 clones, over 75% seen once. The sequencing sample was made of PBMCs or T cells enriched from blood (not recorded which). The receptors were gathered from a woman in her twenties or thirties with acute COVID-19.

This clone showed up just a few times. The chain carries TRBV27 and TRBJ2-2, with 14 bases that match TRBD2. The CDR3 is 18 amino acids. V lost 5 bases to trimming and J lost 7 bases; unmatched junction nucleotides: 12. Germline V gives CDR1 MNHEY, CDR2 SMNVEV (reference sequence). This chain's CDR3 is CASSAPGLAGDNGGELFF. DNA of the CDR3: TGTGCCAGCAGTGCCCCGGGACTAGCGGGGGACAACGGCGGGGAGCTGTTTTTT.

This chain connects TRBV5-1 to TRBJ2-3, with TRBD1 identical over 7 bases. This CDR3 has 15 residues. V lost 5 bases, J lost 0 bases, and 6 bases stayed unmatched. Germline CDR1 is SGHRS and CDR2 is YFSETQ. CDR3 sequence: CASRLDRVSTDTQYF. CDR3 nucleotide sequence: TGCGCCAGCAGACTCGACAGGGTGAGCACAGATACGCAGTATTTT.

This chain connects TRBV2 to TRBJ1-5, with D tentatively TRBD1 (5 bases). Trimming removed 7 bases at V and 4 bases at J, with 11 bases between. CDR3 length: 13 amino acids. Germline lookup yields CDR1 SNHLY and CDR2 FYNNEI. The CDR3 loop is CASNQGPNQPQHF. DNA for the CDR3: TGTGCCAGCAACCAGGGCCCAAATCAGCCCCAGCATTTT.

The CDR3 loop is CASSAGTEYQPQHF. CDR3 sequence (DNA): TGTGCCAGCAGTGCCGGGACAGAATATCAGCCCCAGCATTTT. This chain joins TRBV2 and TRBJ1-5; 7 bases map to TRBD1. This CDR3 has 14 amino acids. Trimming at V came to 4 bases and at J to 5 bases, leaving 5 bases not matched to a gene. Germline assignment: CDR1 SNHLY and CDR2 FYNNEI. The full variable domain, with the rest looked up from reference TRBV2 and TRBJ1-5, is EPEVTQTPSHQVTQMGQEVILRCVPISNHLYFYWYRQILGQKVEFLVSFYNNEISEKSEIFDDQFSVERPDGSNFTLKIRSTKLEDSAMYFCASSAGTEYQPQHFGDGTRLSIL.

For the CDR3, the DNA is TGTGCCAGCAGCCAATTCGACAGGGGGCGGACAGATACGCAGTATTTT. This translates into CASSQFDRGRTDTQYF. The rearrangement joins TRBV3-1 (or the pseudogene TRBV3-2) to TRBJ2-3; 10 bases line up with TRBD1. CDR3 length: 16 amino acids. V lost 2 bases and J lost 3; bases outside the gene matches: 5. The germline V gene encodes CDR1 LGHDT and CDR2 YNNKEL (reference sequence).

The genes are TRBV7-9 and TRBJ1-3; no definite D call. V shed 1 base and J shed 0 bases, with 10 bases lying between them. In germline, CDR1 is SEHNR, CDR2 FQNEAQ (reference sequence). The CDR3 is 16 residues long. The CDR3 DNA reads as TGTGCCAGCAGCTTAGTAGCGGTATTCTCTGGAAACACCATATATTTT. This encodes CASSLVAVFSGNTIYF.

The rearrangement joins TRBV5-1 to TRBJ1-1; 7 bases match TRBD1. The germline CDR1 and CDR2 sequences are SGHRS and YFSETQ. J was trimmed by 6 bases and V by 0 bases; bases with no gene match: 8. This CDR3 contains 15 residues. The DNA for the CDR3 is TGCGCCAGCAGCTTGGAGGGCAGGGGGAAAGCTGAAGCTTTCTTT. Encoded protein: CASSLEGRGKAEAFF.

The rearrangement links TRBV5-6 to TRBJ1-2, with 7 bases matching TRBD1. The V segment lost 0 bases and the J segment 4 bases; nucleotides outside the gene matches: 9. The CDR3 contains 16 residues. Germline lookup yields CDR1 SGHDT and CDR2 YYEEEE. CDR3 residues: CASSLVWDREPYGYTF. In nucleotides, the CDR3 is TGTGCCAGCAGCTTGGTTTGGGACAGAGAACCCTATGGCTACACCTTC.

This clone was seen more than once but under ten times. J is TRBJ2-1 and V is TRBV11-3; TRBD2 might be the D (7 bases). CDR3 length: 14 residues. The V end lost 0 bases, the J end lost 8 bases, and 11 bases lay between the germline ends. Germline lookup yields CDR1 SGHNT and CDR2 YENEEA. This chain's CDR3 is CASSLEGGAYEQFF. The CDR3 DNA follows: TGTGCCAGCAGCTTAGAAGGGGGGGCCTATGAGCAGTTCTTC.

This clone came up once. This chain joins TRBV24-1 and TRBJ2-1; the D gene is possibly TRBD2 (5 bases). Per germline, CDR1 KGHDR and CDR2 SFDVKD. The ends were cut back, 4 bases at V and 4 bases at J, with 10 bases in the middle. The CDR3 runs 14 residues. The CDR3 protein is CATSEASPYNEQFF. The CDR3 DNA reads as TGTGCCACCAGTGAAGCTAGCCCTTACAATGAGCAGTTCTTC.

V usage is TRBV5-1 and J usage is TRBJ2-7, with 8 bases lining up with TRBD2. The V segment lost 2 bases and the J segment 2 bases; nucleotides outside the gene matches: 12. The V gene's germline CDR1 is SGHRS and CDR2 YFSETQ. CDR3 length: 17 amino acids. CDR3 bases: TGCGCCAGCAGCTTTGGGTTAGCGGGGATAACAACCTACGAGCAGTACTTC. It encodes CASSFGLAGITTYEQYF. Looking up the rest from reference TRBV5-1 and TRBJ2-7 gives the full variable domain: KAGVTQTPRYLIKTRGQQVTLSCSPISGHRSVSWYQQTPGQGLQFLFEYFSETQRNKGNFPGRFSGRQFSNSRSEMNVSTLELGDSALYLCASSFGLAGITTYEQYFGPGTRLTVT.

As DNA, the CDR3 is TGTGCCAGCAGCACGACACTCTATAGCAATCAGCCCCAGCATTTT. Translation gives CASSTTLYSNQPQHF. The chain links TRBV27 to TRBJ1-5; D is unclear. The germline V gene has CDR1 MNHEY and CDR2 SMNVEV (reference sequence). The CDR3 spans 15 residues. The V end was cut by 6 bases, the J end by 0 bases, with 12 bases between.

The rearrangement uses TRBV19 and TRBJ2-7; TRBD1 aligns across 9 bases. The CDR3 is 15 amino acids. J gave up 4 bases and V 2 bases, and 6 bases lay outside the gene matches. Germline V lookup: CDR1 LNHDA, CDR2 SQIVND (reference sequence). The CDR3 loop is CASSIQGQGLYEQYF. CDR3 DNA sequence: TGTGCCAGTAGTATACAGGGACAGGGACTGTACGAGCAGTACTTC.

This clone was picked up one time. The chain joins TRBV13 to TRBJ2-1; possible D gene TRBD1, 6 bases. The CDR3 loop spans 18 amino acids. In germline, CDR1 is PRHDT, CDR2 FYEKMQ (reference sequence). V lost 5 bases to trimming and J lost 1 base, with 21 bases between them. The CDR3 spells CASSPRGTAKRSYNEQFF. For the CDR3, the DNA is TGTGCCAGCAGCCCTAGGGGGACGGCGAAACGATCCTACAATGAGCAGTTCTTC.

The V call is TRBV20-1, the J call TRBJ1-1; D might be TRBD1 (5 bases). There are 16 residues in the CDR3. V lost 3 bases to trimming and J lost 1 base, with 18 bases between them. In germline, CDR1 is DFQATT, CDR2 SNEGSKA (reference sequence). The CDR3 is CSASFYPTGPNTEAFF. The CDR3 DNA follows: TGCAGTGCTAGTTTTTATCCAACAGGCCCGAACACTGAAGCTTTCTTT.

The J gene is TRBJ1-3, the V gene TRBV30, with D possibly being TRBD1 (6 bases). V was pared by 3 bases and J by 3 bases, with 18 bases between. Germline assignment: CDR1 GTSNPN and CDR2 SVGIG (reference sequence). The CDR3 has 16 amino acids. CDR3 amino acids: CAWRGANDKVGNTIYF. DNA of the CDR3: TGTGCCTGGAGGGGGGCAAACGACAAAGTTGGAAACACCATATATTTT.

The V and J genes are TRBV13 and TRBJ1-3, with D possibly matching TRBD1 (6 bases). Trimming removed 2 bases at V and 0 bases at J, with 14 bases between. CDR1 and CDR2 (germline): PRHDT, FYEKMQ (reference sequence). This CDR3 is built from 17 residues. The CDR3 DNA sequence: TGTGCCAGCAGCTTAAGGAGAGTACAGGGCTCTGGAAACACCATATATTTT. This gives the protein CASSLRRVQGSGNTIYF. Drawing the rest from reference TRBV13 and TRBJ1-3, the complete variable domain is AAGVIQSPRHLIKEKRETATLKCYPIPRHDTVYWYQQGPGQDPQFLISFYEKMQSDKGSIPDRFSAQQFSDYHSELNMSSLELGDSALYFCASSLRRVQGSGNTIYFGEGSWLTVV.